This passage covers 26 T cell receptor beta chains from one sample sequenced in a study of post-analysis software for immune sequencing data. Notes on the study in general: Controls showed lower frequencies than patients for roughly five TRBV segments, and TRBV5-6, TRBV5-1 and TRBV20-1 were among these.

Unique molecular identifiers featured in each of the TCR beta cDNA libraries. TCRdb itself ran the PCR reads through MiXCR, one entry per CDR3 protein. The sample lists about 760,000 distinct CDR3 sequences; roughly 29% were seen once. Antigens of these TCRs are unknown. The specimen was blood. The receptor set was obtained from a girl aged 10 to 17 with multiple sclerosis.

The rearrangement joins TRBV27 to TRBJ2-7, with D perhaps TRBD2 (6 bases). The CDR3 is made up of 13 amino acids. Between the trimmed V and J ends, which lost 2 bases and 5 bases, there was a span of 10 bases. CDR1 is MNHEY and CDR2 is SMNVEV in the germline V gene (reference sequence). The CDR3 region has the DNA TGTGCCAGCAGTTTAGAGACTAGAGACGAGCAGTACTTC. Protein: CASSLETRDEQYF.

The rearrangement joins TRBV27 to TRBJ2-7, with 8 bases aligning to TRBD2. This CDR3 is 14 amino acids long. Losses at the gene ends were 7 bases for V and 0 bases for J; bases not matched to a gene: 5. Germline V gene lookup returns CDR1 MNHEY and CDR2 SMNVEV (reference sequence). The CDR3 is CASTRSGSSYEQYF. CDR3 DNA: TGTGCCAGCACCCGCAGCGGGAGCTCCTACGAGCAGTACTTC.

The V call is TRBV27, the J call TRBJ2-1, with D perhaps matching TRBD2 (6 bases). Germline CDR1 reads MNHEY; CDR2 reads SMNVEV (reference sequence). The germline V and J ends were trimmed by 4 bases and 2 bases, with 12 bases remaining between them. This CDR3 spans 15 amino acids. CDR3 nucleotides: TGTGCCAGCAGTTCCCGGGAGCTCACCTACAATGAGCAGTTCTTC. Amino acids: CASSSRELTYNEQFF.

Worth noting for this clonotype: This may stem from a read error, because a much larger clone lies one nucleotide away. V usage is TRBV18 and J usage is TRBJ2-7; possible D gene TRBD2, 7 bases. This CDR3 region has 14 residues. V was shortened by 4 bases and J by 2 bases, with 12 bases between the two germline ends. From germline, CDR1 is KGHSH and CDR2 LQKENI. CDR3 sequence reads: CASSRGGQAYEQYF. The CDR3 region has the DNA TGTGCCAGCTCACGGGGGGGACAAGCCTACGAGCAGTACTTC. Full variable domain (remainder filled in from reference TRBV18 and TRBJ2-7): NAGVMQNPRHLVRRRGQEARLRCSPMKGHSHVYWYRQLPEEGLKFMVYLQKENIIDESGMPKERFSAEFPKEGPSILRIQQVVRGDSAAYFCASSRGGQAYEQYFGPGTRLTVT.

V usage is TRBV6-5 and J usage is TRBJ2-7; no reliable D call. This CDR3 has 14 amino acids. Germline V gives CDR1 MNHEY, CDR2 SVGAGI. The V end was cut by 6 bases, the J end by 3 bases, with 15 bases between. CDR3 region: CASSPRSPRYEQYF. The CDR3 DNA reads TGTGCCAGCAGCCCCAGGAGCCCCCGCTACGAGCAGTACTTC.

As concerns this clonotype: At one of its ends the junction is not consistent with the germline gene, which may arise from a read error. The genes are TRBV5-6 and TRBJ2-5; perhaps TRBD2 as D (6 bases). Looked up from germline, CDR1 is SGHDT and CDR2 is YYEEEE. This CDR3 comprises 15 residues. CDR3 region: CASSSGGAATITRYF. The CDR3 coding sequence is TGTGCCAGCAGCTCCGGCGGGGCAGCCACCATAACCCGGTACTTC.

The chain uses TRBV10-2 and TRBJ2-7; D is unresolved. V lost 2 bases, J lost 4 bases, and 9 bases lay in between. This CDR3 spans 13 amino acids. The germline V gene has CDR1 WSHSY and CDR2 SAAADI. CDR3 in amino acids: CASSEGSAYEQYF. The CDR3 DNA is TGCGCCAGCAGTGAGGGGTCCGCATACGAGCAGTACTTC.

This clonotype has more than one count but fewer than ten. The V call is TRBV20-1, the J call TRBJ1-5, with D perhaps matching TRBD1 (6 bases). V was cut by 6 bases and J by 9 bases, with 15 bases left in between. The CDR3 runs 12 residues. Germline V gives CDR1 DFQATT, CDR2 SNEGSKA (reference sequence). The CDR3 spells CSAGRGDLPQHF. The CDR3 DNA sequence: TGCAGTGCAGGGAGGGGGGATCTGCCCCAGCATTTT.

The sample holds a few counts of this clonotype. The chain uses TRBV29-1 and TRBJ2-1; 14 bases agree with TRBD2. The germline V gene has CDR1 SQVTM and CDR2 ANQGSEA. The CDR3 runs to 14 residues. The V segment lost 3 bases and the J segment 10 bases; nucleotides outside the gene matches: 5. The CDR3: CSVDWTSGRLEQFF. CDR3 DNA sequence: TGCAGCGTTGACTGGACTAGCGGGAGGTTAGAGCAGTTCTTC.

The rearrangement links TRBV21-1 to TRBJ1-1; whether TRBD1, the table's D call, matches the DNA was not checked. TRBV21-1 is noted as a pseudogene. The CDR3 is 16 residues long. The CDR3 bases are TGTGCCAGCTCCCGGGGATCGGAAGTGACGAACACTGAAGCTTTCTTT. Encoded protein: CASSRGSEVTNTEAFF.

The chain combines TRBV5-1 with TRBJ2-7; 7 nucleotides line up with TRBD2. The DNA matches TRBJ2-5 better at its end, which makes the J call doubtful. The CDR3 extends over 17 amino acids. Germline V gene sequence: CDR1 SGHRS, CDR2 YFSETQ. The CDR3 protein is CASSDYFWGGVSETQYF. For the CDR3, the DNA is TGCGCCAGCAGCGATTACTTTTGGGGGGGGGTGTCGGAGACCCAGTACTTC.

This clonotype occurred a few times. The rearrangement uses TRBV27 and TRBJ2-1; 11 bases map to TRBD1. Germline V gene lookup returns CDR1 MNHEY and CDR2 SMNVEV (reference sequence). Trimming removed 6 bases from V and 9 bases from J; junction bases left unmatched: 10. This CDR3 has 15 amino acids. CDR3 nucleotide sequence: TGTGCCAGCAGGCCCCCGGGACAGGGGGGAGGTGAGCAGTTCTTC. Protein sequence: CASRPPGQGGGEQFF.

This chain links TRBV18 with TRBJ1-1; perhaps TRBD1 as D (5 bases). The CDR3 has 13 amino acids. Germline CDR1 and CDR2: KGHSH and LQKENI. Trimming took off 6 bases at V and 3 bases at J, with 11 bases between the two ends. CDR3 coding DNA: TGTGCCAGCTCTCGGGGGTCTGACACTGAAGCTTTCTTT. It translates to CASSRGSDTEAFF.

On this clonotype: The CDR3 does not close with the conserved phenylalanine or tryptophan, likely indicating a read error. This chain connects TRBV28 to TRBJ2-3, with 9 bases aligning to TRBD2. The junction had 4 bases not matched to a gene; V was cut back by 3 bases and J by 6 bases. In germline, CDR1 is MDHEN, CDR2 SYDVKM. This CDR3 has 14 amino acids. The CDR3: CASSFGGRADTQYL. The CDR3 bases are TGTGCCAGCAGTTTTGGCGGGAGGGCGGATACGCAGTATTTG.

This clonotype was seen a handful of times. The rearrangement uses TRBV5-1 and TRBJ2-6; 12 nucleotides agree with TRBD2. The CDR3 runs 19 residues. Germline CDR1 reads SGHRS; CDR2 reads YFSETQ. V shed 0 bases and J 3 bases; nucleotides not matched to a gene: 7. CDR3 residues: CASSLGRLAGVNGANVLTF. CDR3 in DNA: TGCGCCAGCAGCTTGGGGAGACTAGCGGGAGTAAATGGGGCCAACGTCCTGACTTTC.

The chain links TRBV11-2 to TRBJ2-4; unclear D gene. Per germline, CDR1 SGHAT and CDR2 FQNNGV. Trimming cost V 4 bases and J 13 bases, with 14 bases left between them. The CDR3 has 12 amino acids. The CDR3 coding sequence is TGTGCCAGCAGCTGGGGTCAGTTTGAGCAGTACTTC. As protein: CASSWGQFEQYF. Full variable domain (outside the CDR3, taken from reference TRBV11-2 and TRBJ2-4): EAGVAQSPRYKIIEKRQSVAFWCNPISGHATLYWYQQILGQGPKLLIQFQNNGVVDDSQLPKDRFSAERLKGVDSTLKIQPAKLEDSAVYLCASSWGQFEQYFGAGTRLSVL.

This clonotype was found many times. The gene calls are TRBV4-3 and TRBJ2-7; 13 positions agree with TRBD2. The CDR3 runs 15 residues. The germline V gene has CDR1 LGHNA and CDR2 YSLEER. V lost 3 bases and J lost 7; bases outside the gene matches: 6. The CDR3 bases are TGCGCCAGCAGCCAGGGGACTAGCGGGATACGTGAGCAGTACTTC. It codes for CASSQGTSGIREQYF.

V usage is TRBV28 and J usage is TRBJ1-6; D gene unclear. Trimming removed 6 bases at V and 5 bases at J, with 8 bases between. Germline assignment: CDR1 MDHEN and CDR2 SYDVKM. The CDR3 contains 13 residues. The CDR3 DNA follows: TGTGCCAGCAGACCGCCAGATAATTCACCCCTCCACTTT. This gives the protein CASRPPDNSPLHF.

The rearrangement links TRBV20-1 to TRBJ2-1; TRBD1 agrees at 7 bases. CDR3 size: 14 residues. With V trimmed by 4 bases and J by 4 bases, 7 bases remained unmatched. Germline V gene data show CDR1 as DFQATT and CDR2 as SNEGSKA (reference sequence). The CDR3 nucleotides are TGCAGTGCTACTCTAGGGGGCACGTACAATGAGCAGTTCTTC. Amino acid sequence: CSATLGGTYNEQFF.

This clonotype has a handful of counts. This chain joins TRBV20-1 and TRBJ2-7; a possible D gene is TRBD2 (5 bases). The CDR3 consists of 13 residues. Trimming took 3 bases from V and 0 from J, leaving 9 bases between them. Germline V gene sequence: CDR1 DFQATT, CDR2 SNEGSKA (reference sequence). The CDR3, as DNA: TGCAGTGCTAGGTCTAGCCGCTCCTACGAGCAGTACTTC. It specifies CSARSSRSYEQYF.

This chain uses TRBV11-2 with TRBJ2-6; TRBD1 is a possible D gene (6 bases). CDR3 size: 15 residues. V lost 6 bases to trimming and J lost 0 bases, with 9 bases between them. The germline V gene has CDR1 SGHAT and CDR2 FQNNGV. CDR3 residues: CASSMDSSGANVLTF. For the CDR3, the DNA is TGTGCCAGCAGTATGGACAGCTCTGGGGCCAACGTCCTGACTTTC.

This clonotype was seen a handful of times. This chain joins TRBV27 and TRBJ2-1; 15 bases are a match to TRBD2. J gave up 7 bases and V 5 bases, and 9 bases lay outside the gene matches. Germline CDR1 MNHEY, CDR2 SMNVEV (reference sequence). CDR3 size: 17 residues. The CDR3 DNA sequence: TGTGCCAGCAGTCCCTGGACTAGCGGGGGGGCGACTAATGAGCAGTTCTTC. Protein sequence: CASSPWTSGGATNEQFF.

CDR3 loop: CASSLGVVKNIQYF. The CDR3 nucleotides are TGTGCCAGCAGCTTGGGAGTTGTAAAAAACATTCAGTACTTC. This rearrangement joins TRBV7-2 to TRBJ2-4; TRBD2 might be the D (5 bases). The CDR3 runs to 14 residues. Germline V lookup: CDR1 SGHTA, CDR2 FQGNSA. Trimming left V 3 bases short and J 4 bases short, with 10 bases between.

Only a few counts were recorded for this clonotype. The rearrangement links TRBV7-9 to TRBJ2-5; D possibly corresponds to TRBD2 (5 bases). Deletions cut 5 bases from V and 7 bases from J, with 14 bases between. Germline assignment: CDR1 SEHNR and CDR2 FQNEAQ (reference sequence). The CDR3 extends over 13 amino acids. In DNA form, the CDR3 reads TGTGCCAGCAGCCGCGACCTACGGGGGACCCAGTACTTC. Translated: CASSRDLRGTQYF.

There are a few counts of this clonotype. The gene calls are TRBV4-2 and TRBJ2-7, with 8 nucleotides matching TRBD2. CDR1 is LGHNA and CDR2 is YNFKEQ in the germline V gene. Germline trimming cut 3 bases from V and 6 bases from J; bases unmatched to any gene: 7. The CDR3 is made up of 14 amino acids. The CDR3 DNA is TGTGCCAGCAGCCAGGCCGGGACTAGGAGCGAGCAGTACTTC. Protein product: CASSQAGTRSEQYF.

This clonotype has just a few counts. The CDR3 sequence is CASSFTRSGSPLHF. The CDR3 bases are TGTGCCAGCAGTTTCACAAGATCGGGTTCACCCCTCCACTTT. The V and J genes are TRBV28 and TRBJ1-6; the D is unclear. V lost 3 bases, J lost 9 bases, and 12 bases lay in between. The germline gives CDR1 MDHEN, CDR2 SYDVKM. This CDR3 has 14 residues.